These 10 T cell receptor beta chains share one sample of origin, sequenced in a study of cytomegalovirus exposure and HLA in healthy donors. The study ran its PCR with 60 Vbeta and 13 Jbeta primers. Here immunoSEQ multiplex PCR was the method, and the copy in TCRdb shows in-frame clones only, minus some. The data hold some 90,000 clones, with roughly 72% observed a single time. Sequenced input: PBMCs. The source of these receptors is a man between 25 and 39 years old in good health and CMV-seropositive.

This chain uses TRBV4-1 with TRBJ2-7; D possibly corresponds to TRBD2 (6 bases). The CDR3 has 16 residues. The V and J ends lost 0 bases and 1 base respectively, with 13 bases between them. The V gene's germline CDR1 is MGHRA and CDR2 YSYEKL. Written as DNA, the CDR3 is TGCGCCAGCAGCCAAGAAGCGGCCGGGGGATCCTACGAGCAGTACTTC. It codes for CASSQEAAGGSYEQYF.

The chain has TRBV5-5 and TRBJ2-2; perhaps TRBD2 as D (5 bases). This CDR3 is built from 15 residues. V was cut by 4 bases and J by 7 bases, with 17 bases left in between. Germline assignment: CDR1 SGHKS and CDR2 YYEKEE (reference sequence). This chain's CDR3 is CASSPSGLLGGELFF. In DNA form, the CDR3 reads TGTGCCAGCAGCCCGTCCGGACTTCTGGGCGGGGAGCTGTTTTTT.

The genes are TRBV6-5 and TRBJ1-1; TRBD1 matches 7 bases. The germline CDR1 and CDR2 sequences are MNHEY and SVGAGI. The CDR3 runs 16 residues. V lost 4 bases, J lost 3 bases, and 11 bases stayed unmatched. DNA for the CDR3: TGTGCCAGCAGTTCCCTCAGACAGGGAGGCTACACTGAAGCTTTCTTT. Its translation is CASSSLRQGGYTEAFF.

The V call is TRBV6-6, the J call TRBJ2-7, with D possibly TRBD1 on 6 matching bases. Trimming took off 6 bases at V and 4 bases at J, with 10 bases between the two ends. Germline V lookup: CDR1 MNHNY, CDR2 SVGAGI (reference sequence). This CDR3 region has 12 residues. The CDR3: CASRNRVYEQYF. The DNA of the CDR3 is TGTGCCAGCAGAAACAGGGTATACGAGCAGTACTTC.

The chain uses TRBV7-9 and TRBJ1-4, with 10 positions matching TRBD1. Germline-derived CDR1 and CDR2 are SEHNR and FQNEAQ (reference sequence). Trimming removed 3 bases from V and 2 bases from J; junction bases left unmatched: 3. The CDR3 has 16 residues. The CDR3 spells CASSLTGGHTNEKLFF. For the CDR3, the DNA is TGTGCCAGCAGCTTGACAGGGGGCCATACTAATGAAAAACTGTTTTTT.

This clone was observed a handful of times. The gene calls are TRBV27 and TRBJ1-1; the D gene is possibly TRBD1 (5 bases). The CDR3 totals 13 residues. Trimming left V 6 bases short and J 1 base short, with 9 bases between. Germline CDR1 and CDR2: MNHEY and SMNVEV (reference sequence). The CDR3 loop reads CASSGGANTEAFF. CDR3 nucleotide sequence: TGTGCCAGCAGCGGGGGAGCGAACACTGAAGCTTTCTTT.

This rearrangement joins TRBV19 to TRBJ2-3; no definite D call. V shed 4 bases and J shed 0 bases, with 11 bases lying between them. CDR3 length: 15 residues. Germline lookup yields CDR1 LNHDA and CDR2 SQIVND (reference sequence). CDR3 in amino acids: CASSKLKASTDTQYF. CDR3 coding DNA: TGTGCCAGTAGTAAACTAAAAGCTAGCACAGATACGCAGTATTTT.

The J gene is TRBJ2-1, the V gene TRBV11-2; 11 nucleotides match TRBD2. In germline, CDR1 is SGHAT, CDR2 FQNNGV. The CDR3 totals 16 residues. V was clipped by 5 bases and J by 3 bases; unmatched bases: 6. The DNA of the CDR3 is TGTGCCAGCAGCCCCATTAGCGGGGGGGACTACAATGAGCAGTTCTTC. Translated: CASSPISGGDYNEQFF.

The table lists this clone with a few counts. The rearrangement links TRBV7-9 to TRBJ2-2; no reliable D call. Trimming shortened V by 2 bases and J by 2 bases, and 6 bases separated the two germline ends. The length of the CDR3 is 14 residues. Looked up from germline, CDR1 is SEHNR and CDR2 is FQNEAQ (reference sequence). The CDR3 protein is CASSLSSNTGELFF. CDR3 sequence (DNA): TGTGCCAGCAGCTTAAGTAGCAACACCGGGGAGCTGTTTTTT.

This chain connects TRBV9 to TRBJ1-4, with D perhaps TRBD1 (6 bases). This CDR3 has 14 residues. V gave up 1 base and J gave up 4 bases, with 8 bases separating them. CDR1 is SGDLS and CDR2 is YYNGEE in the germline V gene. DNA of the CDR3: TGTGCCAGCAGCGTAAGGGGGGGTAATGAAAAACTGTTTTTT. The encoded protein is CASSVRGGNEKLFF.